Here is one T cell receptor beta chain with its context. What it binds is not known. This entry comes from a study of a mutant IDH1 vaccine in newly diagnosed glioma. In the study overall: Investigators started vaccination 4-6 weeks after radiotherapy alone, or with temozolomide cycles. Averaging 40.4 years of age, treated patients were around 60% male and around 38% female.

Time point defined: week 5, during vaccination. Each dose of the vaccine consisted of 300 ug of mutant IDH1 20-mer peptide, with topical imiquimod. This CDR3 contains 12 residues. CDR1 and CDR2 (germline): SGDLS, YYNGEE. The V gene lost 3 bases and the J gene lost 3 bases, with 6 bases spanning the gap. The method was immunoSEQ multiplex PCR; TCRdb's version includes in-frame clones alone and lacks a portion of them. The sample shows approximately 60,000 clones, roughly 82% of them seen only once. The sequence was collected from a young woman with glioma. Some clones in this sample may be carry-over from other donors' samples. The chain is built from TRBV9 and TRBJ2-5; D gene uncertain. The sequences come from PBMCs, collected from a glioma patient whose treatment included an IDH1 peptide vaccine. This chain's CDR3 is CASSANEETQYF. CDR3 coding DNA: TGTGCCAGCAGCGCCAACGAAGAGACCCAGTACTTC.